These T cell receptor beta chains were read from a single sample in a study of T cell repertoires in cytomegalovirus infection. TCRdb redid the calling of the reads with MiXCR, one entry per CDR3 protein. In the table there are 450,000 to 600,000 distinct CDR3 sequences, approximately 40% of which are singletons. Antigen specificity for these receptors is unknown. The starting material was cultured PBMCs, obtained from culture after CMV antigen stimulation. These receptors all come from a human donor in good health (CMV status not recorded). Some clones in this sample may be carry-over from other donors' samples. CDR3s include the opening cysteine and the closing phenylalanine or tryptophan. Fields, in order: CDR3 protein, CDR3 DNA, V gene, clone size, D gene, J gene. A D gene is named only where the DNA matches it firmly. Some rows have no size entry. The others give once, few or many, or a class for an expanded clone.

CASNPPSREKLFF,TGTGCCAGCAACCCACCCTCGCGGGAAAAACTGTTTTTT,TRBV6-8,NA,NA,TRBJ1-4
CASSFVGRGNQPQHF,TGTGCCAGCAGTTTTGTAGGGAGGGGCAATCAGCCCCAGCATTTT,TRBV28,NA,NA,TRBJ1-5
CASSQSPSYEQYF,TGTGCCAGCAGTCAAAGCCCCTCCTACGAGCAGTACTTC,TRBV7-2,few,NA,TRBJ2-7
CASSLGWVATADNYGYTF,TGTGCCAGCAGCTTAGGCTGGGTCGCAACAGCCGATAACTATGGCTACACCTTC,TRBV7-6,NA,NA,TRBJ1-2
CASSLGRRDEQFF,TGTGCCAGCAGCCTCGGACGTCGGGATGAGCAGTTCTTC,TRBV5-4,NA,NA,TRBJ2-1
CASSYRRTSIDF,TGTGCCAGCAGTTACCGTCGGACTAGCATTGACTTC,TRBV6-2/TRBV6-3,few,TRBD2,TRBJ2-5
CASSQDTFRDSRGETQETQYF,TGCGCCAGCAGCCAAGATACGTTTAGGGACTCAAGAGGGGAAACACAAGAGACCCAGTACTTC,TRBV4-1,NA,NA,TRBJ2-5
CASSRDRNRNEQFF,TGTGCCAGTAGTCGGGACAGGAATCGCAATGAGCAGTTCTTC,TRBV19,NA,TRBD1,TRBJ2-1
CASGFRRTDTQYF,TGTGCCAGCGGGTTTCGCAGGACAGATACGCAGTATTTT,TRBV27,NA,NA,TRBJ2-3
CSASGWGLAGTDTQYF,TGCAGTGCTAGTGGTTGGGGACTAGCGGGGACAGATACGCAGTATTTT,TRBV20-1,few,TRBD2,TRBJ2-3
CASSDPGGPSYEQYF,TGTGCCAGCAGTGATCCCGGGGGACCAAGCTACGAGCAGTACTTC,TRBV2,NA,NA,TRBJ2-7
CARPRHRDTGELFF,TGTGCCAGACCCCGCCACCGAGACACCGGGGAGCTGTTTTTT,TRBV25-1,NA,NA,TRBJ2-2
CASSLPGQVNTEAFF,TGTGCCAGTAGCCTTCCGGGACAGGTGAACACTGAAGCTTTCTTT,TRBV19,NA,TRBD1,TRBJ1-1